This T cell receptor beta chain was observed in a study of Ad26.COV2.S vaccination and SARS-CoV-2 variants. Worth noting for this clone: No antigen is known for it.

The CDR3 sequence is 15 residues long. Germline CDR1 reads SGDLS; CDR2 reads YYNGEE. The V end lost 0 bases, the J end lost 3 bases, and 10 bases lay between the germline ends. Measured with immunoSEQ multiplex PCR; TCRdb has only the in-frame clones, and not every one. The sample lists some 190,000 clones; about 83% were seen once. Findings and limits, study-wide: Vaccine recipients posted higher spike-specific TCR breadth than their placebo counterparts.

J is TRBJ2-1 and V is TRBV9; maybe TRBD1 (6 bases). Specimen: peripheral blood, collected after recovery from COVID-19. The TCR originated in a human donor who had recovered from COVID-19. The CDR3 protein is CASSVEQGFYNEQFF. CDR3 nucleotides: TGTGCCAGCAGCGTAGAACAGGGCTTCTACAATGAGCAGTTCTTC.